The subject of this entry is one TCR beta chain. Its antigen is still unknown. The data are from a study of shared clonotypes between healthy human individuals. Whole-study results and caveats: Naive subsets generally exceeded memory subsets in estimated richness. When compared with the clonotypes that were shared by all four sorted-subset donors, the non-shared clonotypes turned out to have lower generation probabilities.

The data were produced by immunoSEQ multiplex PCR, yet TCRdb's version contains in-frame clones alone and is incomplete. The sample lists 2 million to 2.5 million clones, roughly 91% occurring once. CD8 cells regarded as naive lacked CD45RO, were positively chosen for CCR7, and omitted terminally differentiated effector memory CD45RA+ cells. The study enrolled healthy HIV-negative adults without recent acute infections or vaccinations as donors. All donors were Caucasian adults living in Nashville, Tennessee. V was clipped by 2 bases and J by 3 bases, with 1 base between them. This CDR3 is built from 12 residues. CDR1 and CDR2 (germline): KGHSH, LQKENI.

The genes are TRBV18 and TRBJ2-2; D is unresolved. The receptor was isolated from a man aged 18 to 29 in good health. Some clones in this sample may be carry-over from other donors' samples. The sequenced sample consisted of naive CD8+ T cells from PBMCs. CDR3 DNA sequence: TGTGCCAGCTCACCATACACCGGGGAGCTGTTTTTT. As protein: CASSPYTGELFF.